Below are 10 T cell receptor beta chains sequenced from a single sample in a study of Tregs in tolerant kidney transplant recipients. The table came from immunoSEQ multiplex PCR; TCRdb's copy has only in-frame clones and leaves some out. The profile shows over 1,500 clones, roughly three quarters of them singletons. No antigen has been assigned to these receptors. The sequenced sample was CD8+ T cells from blood cultured with allogeneic cells. The receptors were sampled from a human donor in good health.

V usage is TRBV29-1 and J usage is TRBJ2-1; unclear D gene. CDR3 length equals 12 residues. Between the trimmed V and J ends, which lost 3 bases and 8 bases, there was a span of 11 bases. Per germline, CDR1 SQVTM and CDR2 ANQGSEA. This CDR3 is CSVEARFYEQFF. The CDR3 nucleotides are TGCAGCGTTGAGGCTAGATTCTATGAGCAGTTCTTC.

This clone was detected a few times. V usage is TRBV6-5 and J usage is TRBJ1-4, with a possible D match to TRBD1 (5 bases). Looked up from germline, CDR1 is MNHEY and CDR2 is SVGAGI. Trimming left V 4 bases short and J 8 bases short, with 8 bases between. The CDR3 covers 12 residues. CDR3 region: CASSSSGEKLFF. The CDR3 region has the DNA TGTGCCAGCAGTTCCTCAGGGGAAAAACTGTTTTTT.

The rearrangement joins TRBV15 to TRBJ1-5, with 8 bases fitting TRBD1. V shed 6 bases, J shed 4 bases, and the junction held 5 bases outside the gene matches. The CDR3 contains 14 residues. Germline CDR1 and CDR2: LNHNV and YYDKDF (reference sequence). CDR3 DNA: TGTGCCACCAGGGGACAGGTTGGGAATCAGCCCCAGCATTTT. It specifies CATRGQVGNQPQHF.

The CDR3 bases are TGTGCCAGCAGTTACTTGGGCAGGGAGGACTATGGCTACACCTTC. Its protein is CASSYLGREDYGYTF. This chain joins TRBV6-6 and TRBJ1-2, with a tentative D call TRBD1 (5 bases). V was clipped by 1 base and J by 3 bases, with 12 bases between them. Germline values: CDR1 MNHNY, CDR2 SVGAGI (reference sequence). The CDR3 runs to 15 residues.

J is TRBJ1-2 and V is TRBV19; D call uncertain. With 7 bases removed from V and 6 bases from J, the gap between germline ends came to 6 bases. CDR3 length equals 10 residues. Germline-derived CDR1 and CDR2 are LNHDA and SQIVND (reference sequence). CDR3 nucleotides: TGTGCCAGTACCACGGATGGCTACACCTTC. This gives the protein CASTTDGYTF. Using reference TRBV19 and TRBJ1-2 for the parts outside the CDR3, the full variable domain is DGGITQSPKYLFRKEGQNVTLSCEQNLNHDAMYWYRQDPGQGLRLIYYSQIVNDFQKGDIAEGYSVSREKKESFPLTVTSAQKNPTAFYLCASTTDGYTFGSGTRLTVV.

The CDR3 loop is CASSLDSGTPYNEQFF. CDR3 coding DNA: TGTGCCAGCAGCTTAGATTCCGGGACTCCATACAATGAGCAGTTCTTC. J is TRBJ2-1 and V is TRBV11-1; possible D gene TRBD2, 6 bases. V was clipped by 1 base and J by 4 bases, with 14 bases between them. The CDR3 is 16 amino acids. CDR1 and CDR2 (germline): SGHAT, FQDESV (reference sequence). Variable domain in full (rest from reference TRBV11-1 and TRBJ2-1): EAEVAQSPRYKITEKSQAVAFWCDPISGHATLYWYRQILGQGPELLVQFQDESVVDDSQLPKDRFSAERLKGVDSTLKIQPAELGDSAMYLCASSLDSGTPYNEQFFGPGTRLTVL.

The table lists this clone with a few counts. The CDR3 loop is CASSRNAATNEKLFF. The CDR3 coding sequence is TGTGCCAGCAGCCGGAACGCGGCAACTAATGAAAAACTGTTTTTT. The rearrangement links TRBV5-4 to TRBJ1-4, with D hard to call. The ends were cut back, 4 bases at V and 0 bases at J, with 10 bases in the middle. CDR1 and CDR2 (germline): SGHNT, YYREEE (reference sequence). The CDR3 is 15 amino acids.

This chain uses TRBV10-1 with TRBJ2-3; 9 nucleotides align to TRBD1. Looked up from germline, CDR1 is WNHNN and CDR2 is SYGVQD (reference sequence). There are 15 residues in the CDR3. Germline trimming cut 2 bases from V and 6 bases from J; bases unmatched to any gene: 6. CDR3 sequence (DNA): TGCGCCAGCAGTGAGACCGGGACAGGGAAGGATACGCAGTATTTT. It translates to CASSETGTGKDTQYF.

The chain combines TRBV13 with TRBJ2-1; weak D call: TRBD2 (5 bases). The CDR3 consists of 14 residues. Germline V lookup: CDR1 PRHDT, CDR2 FYEKMQ (reference sequence). V was cut by 6 bases and J by 0 bases, with 9 bases left in between. CDR3 residues: CASSGESSYNEQFF. In DNA, the CDR3 is TGTGCCAGCAGTGGGGAGAGCTCCTACAATGAGCAGTTCTTC.

V usage is TRBV27 and J usage is TRBJ2-7, with a tentative D call TRBD2 (5 bases). Germline-derived CDR1 and CDR2 are MNHEY and SMNVEV (reference sequence). Trimming removed 2 bases from V and 6 bases from J, with 17 bases in between. This CDR3 region has 15 residues. In nucleotides, the CDR3 is TGTGCCAGCAGTTTAGAACGGGTGGGCCGGGGCGAGCAGTACTTC. Its protein is CASSLERVGRGEQYF.